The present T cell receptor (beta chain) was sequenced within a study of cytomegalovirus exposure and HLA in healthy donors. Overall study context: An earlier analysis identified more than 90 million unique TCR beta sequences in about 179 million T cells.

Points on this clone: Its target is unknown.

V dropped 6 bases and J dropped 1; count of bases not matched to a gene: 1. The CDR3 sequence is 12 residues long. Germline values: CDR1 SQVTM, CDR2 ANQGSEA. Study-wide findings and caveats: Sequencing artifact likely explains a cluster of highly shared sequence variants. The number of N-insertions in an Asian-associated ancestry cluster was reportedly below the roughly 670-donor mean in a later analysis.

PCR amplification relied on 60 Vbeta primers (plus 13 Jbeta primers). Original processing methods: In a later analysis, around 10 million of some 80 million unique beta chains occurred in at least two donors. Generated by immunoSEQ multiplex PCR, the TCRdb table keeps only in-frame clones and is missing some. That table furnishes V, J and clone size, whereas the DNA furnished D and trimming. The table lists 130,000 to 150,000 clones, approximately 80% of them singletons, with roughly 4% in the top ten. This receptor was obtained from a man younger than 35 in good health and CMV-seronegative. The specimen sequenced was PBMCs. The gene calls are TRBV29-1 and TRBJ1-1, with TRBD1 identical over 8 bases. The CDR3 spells CSVGTGNTEAFF. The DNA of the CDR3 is TGCAGCGTCGGGACAGGGAACACTGAAGCTTTCTTT.